The present T cell receptor beta chain was sequenced within a study of blood T cell repertoires in COVID-19. On the study more broadly: Samples came from the United States, Italy and Spain, spanning acute and convalescent COVID-19. The cDNA or gDNA used as material had been derived from T cells, B-cell-depleted T cells, or PBMCs.

Method: immunoSEQ multiplex PCR; TCRdb's copy keeps in-frame clones and lacks some. In the table there are about 74,000 clones, 90% of which are singletons. The TCR sequence derives from a woman aged 45-65 years in a cohort sampled during active COVID-19. What was sequenced was peripheral blood.

The CDR3 bases are TGTGCCAGCAGCGGGACATCAGCCACTGAAGCTTTCTTT. Translated, it gives CASSGTSATEAFF. The chain has TRBV9 and TRBJ1-1; a weak D match, TRBD1 (5 bases). Germline CDR1 SGDLS, CDR2 YYNGEE. Trimming stripped 3 bases from V and 4 bases from J, with 10 bases between. The CDR3 is made up of 13 amino acids.